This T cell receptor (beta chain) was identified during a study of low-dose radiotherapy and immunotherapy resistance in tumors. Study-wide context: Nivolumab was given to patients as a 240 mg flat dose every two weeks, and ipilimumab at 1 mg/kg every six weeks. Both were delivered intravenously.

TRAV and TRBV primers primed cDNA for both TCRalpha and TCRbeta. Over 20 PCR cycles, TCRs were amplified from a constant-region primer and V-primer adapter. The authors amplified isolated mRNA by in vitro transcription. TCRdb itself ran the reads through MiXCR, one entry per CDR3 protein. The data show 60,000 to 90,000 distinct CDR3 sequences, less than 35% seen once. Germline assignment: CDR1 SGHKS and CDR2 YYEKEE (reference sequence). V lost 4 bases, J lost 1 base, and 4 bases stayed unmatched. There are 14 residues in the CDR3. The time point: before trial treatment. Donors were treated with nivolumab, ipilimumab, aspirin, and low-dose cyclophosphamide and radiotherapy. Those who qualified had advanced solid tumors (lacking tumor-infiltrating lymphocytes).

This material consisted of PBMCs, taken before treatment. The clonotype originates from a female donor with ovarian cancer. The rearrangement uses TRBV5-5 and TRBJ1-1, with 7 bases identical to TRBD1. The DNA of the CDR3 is TGTGCCAGCAGCAGGACAGGCGGGAACACTGAAGCTTTCTTT. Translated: CASSRTGGNTEAFF.